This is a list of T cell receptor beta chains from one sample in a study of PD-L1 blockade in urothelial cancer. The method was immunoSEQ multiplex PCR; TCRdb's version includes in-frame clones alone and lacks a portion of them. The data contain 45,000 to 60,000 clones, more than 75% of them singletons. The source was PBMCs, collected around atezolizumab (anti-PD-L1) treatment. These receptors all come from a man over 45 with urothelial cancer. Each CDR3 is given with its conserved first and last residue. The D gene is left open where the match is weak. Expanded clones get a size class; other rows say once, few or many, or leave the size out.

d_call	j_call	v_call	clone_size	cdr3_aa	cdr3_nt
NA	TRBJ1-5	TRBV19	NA	CASSRQVNQPQHF	TGTGCCAGTAGTCGACAGGTCAATCAGCCCCAGCATTTT
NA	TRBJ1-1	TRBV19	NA	CASRIQQGNTEAFF	TGTGCCAGTAGGATACAACAGGGGAACACTGAAGCTTTCTTT
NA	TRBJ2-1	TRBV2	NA	CASSPQGWGNNEQFF	TGTGCCAGCAGTCCACAGGGTTGGGGGAACAATGAGCAGTTCTTC
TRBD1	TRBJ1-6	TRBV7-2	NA	CASSLGTGASSPLHF	TGTGCCAGCAGCCTTGGGACAGGGGCTAGTTCACCCCTCCACTTT
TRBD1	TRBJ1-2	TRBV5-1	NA	CASSLGETGPHDGYTF	TGCGCCAGCAGCTTGGGGGAGACAGGGCCTCACGATGGCTACACCTTC
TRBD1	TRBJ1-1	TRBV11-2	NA	CASSWSDRGSTEAFF	TGTGCCAGCAGCTGGTCGGACAGGGGCAGCACTGAAGCTTTCTTT
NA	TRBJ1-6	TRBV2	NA	CASRGAARSPLHF	TGTGCCAGCAGGGGAGCCGCACGTTCACCCCTCCACTTT
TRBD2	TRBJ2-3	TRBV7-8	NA	CASSSVAGGSTDTQYF	TGTGCCAGCAGCTCAGTAGCGGGGGGGAGCACAGATACGCAGTATTTT
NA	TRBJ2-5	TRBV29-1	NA	CSVEGGMGETQYF	TGCAGCGTTGAAGGAGGGATGGGAGAGACCCAGTACTTC
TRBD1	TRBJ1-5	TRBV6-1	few	CASSEGTGGQPQHF	TGTGCCAGCAGTGAAGGGACAGGGGGTCAGCCCCAGCATTTT